The T cell receptor beta chain under discussion was sequenced for a study of CD8 T cells in Susac syndrome. Random hexamers were used to reverse transcribe an amount of roughly 0.45 to 1 ug RNA. TCRdb reprocessed the immunoSEQ multiplex PCR reads via MiXCR and lists one record per CDR3 protein. The repertoire includes around 150,000 distinct CDR3 sequences, more than 85% of them detected once, and approximately 0.18% sits in the top ten. Germline assignment: CDR1 SQVTM and CDR2 ANQGSEA. Losses at the gene ends were 5 bases for V and 6 bases for J; bases not matched to a gene: 11. CDR3 length: 16 amino acids.

The TCR sequence derives from a human donor with Susac syndrome. The gene calls are TRBV29-1 and TRBJ2-3, with 13 bases fitting TRBD2. What was sequenced was CD8+ T cells from PBMCs. The CDR3 region has the DNA TGCAGCGTTTATGGCGGACTAGCGGGAGATGTCGATACGCAGTATTTT. Translating it yields CSVYGGLAGDVDTQYF.